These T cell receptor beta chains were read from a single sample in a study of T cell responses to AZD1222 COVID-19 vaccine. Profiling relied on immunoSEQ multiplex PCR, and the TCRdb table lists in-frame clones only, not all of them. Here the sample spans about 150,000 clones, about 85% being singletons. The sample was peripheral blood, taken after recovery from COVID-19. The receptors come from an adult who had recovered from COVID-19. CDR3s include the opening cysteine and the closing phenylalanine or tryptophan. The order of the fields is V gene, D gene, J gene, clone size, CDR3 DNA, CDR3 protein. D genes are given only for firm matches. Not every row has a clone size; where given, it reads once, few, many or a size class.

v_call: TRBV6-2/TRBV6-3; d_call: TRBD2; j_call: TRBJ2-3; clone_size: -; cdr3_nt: TGTGCCAGCAGTTACTCCCCGGGAGGGTCCGATACGCAGTATTTT; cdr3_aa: CASSYSPGGSDTQYF
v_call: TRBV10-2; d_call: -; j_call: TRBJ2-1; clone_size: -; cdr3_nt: TGCGCCAGCAGTGAGTTTCAGTACAATGAGCAGTTCTTC; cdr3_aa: CASSEFQYNEQFF
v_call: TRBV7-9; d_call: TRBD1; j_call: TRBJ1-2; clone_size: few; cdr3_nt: TGTGCCAGCAGCCTCTCGGGACAGTTGGGGCATGGCTACACCTTC; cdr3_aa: CASSLSGQLGHGYTF
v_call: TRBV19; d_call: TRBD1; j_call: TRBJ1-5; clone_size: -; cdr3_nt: TGTGCCAGTAGCCGGGGACAGGGTGGTCAGCCCCAGCATTTT; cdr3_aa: CASSRGQGGQPQHF
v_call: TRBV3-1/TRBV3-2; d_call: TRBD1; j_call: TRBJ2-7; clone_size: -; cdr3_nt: TGTGCCAGCAGACCCACAGGGGCCTACGAGCAGTACTTC; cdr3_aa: CASRPTGAYEQYF
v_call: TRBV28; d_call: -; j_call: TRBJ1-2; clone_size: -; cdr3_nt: TGTGCCAGCAGTTTAACATTGGAGGGCTACACCTTC; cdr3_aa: CASSLTLEGYTF
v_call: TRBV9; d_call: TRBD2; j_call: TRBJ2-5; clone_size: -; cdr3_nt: TGTGCCAGCAGCTATGGACTAGCTTGGTTGGAGACCCAGTACTTC; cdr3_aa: CASSYGLAWLETQYF
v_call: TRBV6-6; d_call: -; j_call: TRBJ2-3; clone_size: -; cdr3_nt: TGTGCCAGCAGTTACACGGGGGCTAGCACAGATACGCAGTATTTT; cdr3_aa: CASSYTGASTDTQYF
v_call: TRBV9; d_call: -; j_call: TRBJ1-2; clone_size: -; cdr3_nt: TGTGCCAGCAGCACCTTTCGAGGGTCTGGCTACACCTTC; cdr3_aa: CASSTFRGSGYTF
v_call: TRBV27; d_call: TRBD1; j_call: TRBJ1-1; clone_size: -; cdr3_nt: TGTGCCAGCAGTTTCAGACAGGGGTGGAACACTGAAGCTTTCTTT; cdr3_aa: CASSFRQGWNTEAFF
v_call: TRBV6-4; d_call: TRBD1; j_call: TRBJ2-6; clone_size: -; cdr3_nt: TGTGCCAGCAGCCCCGGGACAGGGTACGACGTCCTGACTTTC; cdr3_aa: CASSPGTGYDVLTF
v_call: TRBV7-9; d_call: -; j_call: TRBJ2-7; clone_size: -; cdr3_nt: TGTGCCAGCAGCCCCAGCCCCCGGGGACGGACCTACGAGCAGTACTTC; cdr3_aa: CASSPSPRGRTYEQYF
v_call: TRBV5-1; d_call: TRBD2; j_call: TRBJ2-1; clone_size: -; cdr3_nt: TGCGCCAGCAGCTTTATAGCGGGTAGTCAACACAATGAGCAGTTCTTC; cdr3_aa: CASSFIAGSQHNEQFF
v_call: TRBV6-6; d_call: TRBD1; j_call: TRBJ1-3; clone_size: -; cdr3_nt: TGTGCCAGCAGGCCGGGACAGGGGACTGGAAACACCATATATTTT; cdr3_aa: CASRPGQGTGNTIYF
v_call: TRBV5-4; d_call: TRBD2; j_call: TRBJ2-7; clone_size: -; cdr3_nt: TGTGCCAGCAGCTTTGGGCCTGGAAAGCGGGGCTCCTACGAGCAGTACTTC; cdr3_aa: CASSFGPGKRGSYEQYF
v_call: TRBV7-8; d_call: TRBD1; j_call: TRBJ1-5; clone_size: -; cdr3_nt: TGTGCCAGCAGCTCAATCGCAGGGGGATGGCAGCCCCAGCATTTT; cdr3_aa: CASSSIAGGWQPQHF
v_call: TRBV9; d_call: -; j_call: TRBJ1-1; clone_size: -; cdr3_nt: TGTGCCAGCAGCGTAGGGTCAACAGGGCTTTATGCTTTCTTT; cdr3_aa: CASSVGSTGLYAFF
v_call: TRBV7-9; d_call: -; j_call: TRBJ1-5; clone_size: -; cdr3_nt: TGTGCCAGCAGCTTAAGTTGGAGCAATCAGCCCCAGCATTTT; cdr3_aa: CASSLSWSNQPQHF
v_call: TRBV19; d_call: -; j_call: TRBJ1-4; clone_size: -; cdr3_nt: TGTGCCATAGAACGAAAACCTTTT; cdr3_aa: CAIERKPF
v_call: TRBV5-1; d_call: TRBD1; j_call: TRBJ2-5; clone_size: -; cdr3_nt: TGCGCCAGCAGCTCCACGCCGGGACAGAGGGAGACCCAGTACTTC; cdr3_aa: CASSSTPGQRETQYF
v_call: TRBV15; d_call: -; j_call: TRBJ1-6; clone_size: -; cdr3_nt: TGTGCCACCGGTGGGGGATATAATTCACCCCTCCACTTT; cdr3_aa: CATGGGYNSPLHF
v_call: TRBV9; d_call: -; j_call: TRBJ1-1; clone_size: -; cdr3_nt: TGTGCCAGCAGCGCCCGAACGGGTGCGGACACTGAAGCTTTCTTT; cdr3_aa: CASSARTGADTEAFF
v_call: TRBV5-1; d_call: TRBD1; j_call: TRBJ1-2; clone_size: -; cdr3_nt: TGCGCCAGCAGCTTGGCCGACAGGGGAGGTCGGAATGGCTACACCTTC; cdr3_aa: CASSLADRGGRNGYTF
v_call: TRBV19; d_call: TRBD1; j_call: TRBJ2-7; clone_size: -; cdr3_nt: TGTGCCAGTAGCCGTACTCCGGGACAGGGGAAAGGGAGCTCCTACGAGCAGTACTTC; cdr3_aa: CASSRTPGQGKGSSYEQYF
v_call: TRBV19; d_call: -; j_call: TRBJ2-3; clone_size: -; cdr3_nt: TGTGCCATCTCCAGACAGAGGGGAAATACAGATACGCAGTATTTT; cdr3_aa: CAISRQRGNTDTQYF
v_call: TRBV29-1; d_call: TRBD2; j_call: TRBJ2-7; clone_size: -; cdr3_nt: TGCAGCGTTTTCCTAGCGGGGGGCGAGTACGAGCAGTACTTC; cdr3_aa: CSVFLAGGEYEQYF
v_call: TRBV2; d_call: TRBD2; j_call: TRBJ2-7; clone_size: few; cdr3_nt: TGTGCCAGCACCCGACTAGCGGCCCTCTCCTACGAGCAGTACTTC; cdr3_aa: CASTRLAALSYEQYF
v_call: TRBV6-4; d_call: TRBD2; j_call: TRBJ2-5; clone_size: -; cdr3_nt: TGTGCCAGCAGTGATAAGGTGACTAGCGGGGAACAAGAGACCCAGTACTTC; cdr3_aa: CASSDKVTSGEQETQYF
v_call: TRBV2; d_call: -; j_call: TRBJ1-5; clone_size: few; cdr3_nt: TGTGCCAGCGATTCGGGAGACGGCAATCAGCCCCAGCATTTT; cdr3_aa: CASDSGDGNQPQHF
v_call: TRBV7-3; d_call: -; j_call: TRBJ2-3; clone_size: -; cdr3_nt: TGTGCCAGCAGCCCTTTTGAGGCTAGCACAGATACGCAGTATTTT; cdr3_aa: CASSPFEASTDTQYF
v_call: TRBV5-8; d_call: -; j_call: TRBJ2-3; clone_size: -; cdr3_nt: TGTGCCAGCAGCTTTGCCGGGACTAGCACAGATACGCAGTATTTT; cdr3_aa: CASSFAGTSTDTQYF
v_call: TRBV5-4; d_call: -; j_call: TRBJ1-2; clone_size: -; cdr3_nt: TGTGCCAGCAGCTTGGTGACGGGTCACCCAGATGGCTACACCTTC; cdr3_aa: CASSLVTGHPDGYTF
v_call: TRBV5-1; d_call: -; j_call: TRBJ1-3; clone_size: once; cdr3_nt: TGCGCCAGCAGCTTGGAAAGGAGCGAAAAAAACACCATATATTTT; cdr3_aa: CASSLERSEKNTIYF
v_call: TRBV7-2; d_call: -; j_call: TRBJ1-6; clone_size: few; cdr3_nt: TGTGCCAGCAGCTTCCGGGGGGGGGAGGATTCACCCCTCCACTTT; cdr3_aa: CASSFRGGEDSPLHF
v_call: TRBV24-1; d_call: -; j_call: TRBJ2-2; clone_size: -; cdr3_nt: TGTGCCACCAGTTTACCGGGACTCCAGAACACCGGGGAGCTGTTTTTT; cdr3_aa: CATSLPGLQNTGELFF
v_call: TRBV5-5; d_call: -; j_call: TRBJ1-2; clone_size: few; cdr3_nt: TGTGCCAGCAGCTTGAGAAGTTATGGCTACACCTTC; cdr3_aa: CASSLRSYGYTF
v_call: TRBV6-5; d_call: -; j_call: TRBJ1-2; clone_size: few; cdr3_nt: TGTGCCAGCAGTAAATGGGGATCTAACTATGGCTACACCTTC; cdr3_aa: CASSKWGSNYGYTF
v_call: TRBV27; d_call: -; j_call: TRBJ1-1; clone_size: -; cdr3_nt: TGTGCCAGCAGGCTACAGGGTATGAACACTGAAGCTTTCTTT; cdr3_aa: CASRLQGMNTEAFF
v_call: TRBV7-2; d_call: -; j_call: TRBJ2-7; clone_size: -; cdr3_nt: TGTGCCAGCAGCTTAAGTCCCGGGGCCGGGTGGGAGCAGTACTTC; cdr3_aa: CASSLSPGAGWEQYF
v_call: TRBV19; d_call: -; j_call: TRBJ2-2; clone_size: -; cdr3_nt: TGTGCCAGCCAGGGAATAGCGAACACCGGGGAGCTGTTTTTT; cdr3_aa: CASQGIANTGELFF
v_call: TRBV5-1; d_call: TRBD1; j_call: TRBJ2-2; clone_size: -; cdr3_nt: TGCGCCAGCAGCTTGGACCCAGGGGGCCAAACCGGGGAGCTGTTTTTT; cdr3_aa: CASSLDPGGQTGELFF
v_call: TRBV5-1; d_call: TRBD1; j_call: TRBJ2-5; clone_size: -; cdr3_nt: TGCGCCAGCAGCGTGACAGGGCCGGAGACCCAGTACTTC; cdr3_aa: CASSVTGPETQYF
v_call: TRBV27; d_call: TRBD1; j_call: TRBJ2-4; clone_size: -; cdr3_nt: TGTGCCAGCAGCACTCGACAGGGGACGATGAAAAACATTCAGTACTTC; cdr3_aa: CASSTRQGTMKNIQYF
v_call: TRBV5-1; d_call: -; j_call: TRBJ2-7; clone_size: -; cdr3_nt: TGCGCCAGCAGCGAATCATGGGACCTCTACGAGCAGTACTTC; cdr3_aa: CASSESWDLYEQYF
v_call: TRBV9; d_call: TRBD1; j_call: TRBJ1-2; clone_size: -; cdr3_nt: TGTGCCAGCAGCGACCACGAGAGAGGGGGCTCCTCTGATGGCTACACCTTC; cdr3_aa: CASSDHERGGSSDGYTF